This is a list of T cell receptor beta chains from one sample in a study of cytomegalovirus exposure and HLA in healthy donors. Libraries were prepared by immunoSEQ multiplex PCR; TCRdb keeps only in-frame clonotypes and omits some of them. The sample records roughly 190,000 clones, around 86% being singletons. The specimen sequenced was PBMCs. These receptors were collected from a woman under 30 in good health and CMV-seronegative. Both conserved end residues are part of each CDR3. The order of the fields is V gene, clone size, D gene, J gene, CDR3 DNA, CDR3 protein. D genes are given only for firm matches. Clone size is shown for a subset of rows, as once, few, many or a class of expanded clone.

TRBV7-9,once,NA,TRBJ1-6,TGTGCCAGCAGCACCAGCAGGGTAGAGAATTCACCCCTCCACTTT,CASSTSRVENSPLHF
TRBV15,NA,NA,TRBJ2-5,TGTGCCACCAGCAGAGCTTTAGGGCAGGGAGAGACCCAGTACTTC,CATSRALGQGETQYF
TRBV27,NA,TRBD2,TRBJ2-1,TGTGCCAGCATCCTCCCCGGACTAGCGGGGGGCCGAAGCTCCTACAATGAGCAGTTCTTC,CASILPGLAGGRSSYNEQFF
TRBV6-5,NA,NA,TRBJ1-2,TGTGCCAGCAGTTACTCGAGGGGAGGGAGCGGCTACACCTTC,CASSYSRGGSGYTF
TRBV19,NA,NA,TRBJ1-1,TGTGCCAGTAGTATGGAAGGACAACCGAACACTGAAGCTTTCTTT,CASSMEGQPNTEAFF
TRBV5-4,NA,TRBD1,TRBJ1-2,TGTGCCAGCAGCTCTCCAGGGGGCGGCCCTTATGGCTACACCTTC,CASSSPGGGPYGYTF
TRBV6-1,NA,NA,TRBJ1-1,TGTGCCAGTCGCTTGAGTACTGAAGCTTTCTTT,CASRLSTEAFF
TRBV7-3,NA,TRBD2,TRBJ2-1,TGTGCCAGCAGCCCAGCCGGGACTATCAATGAGCAGTTCTTC,CASSPAGTINEQFF
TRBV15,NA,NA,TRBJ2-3,TGTGCCACCAGCAGAGATGTGAGAGCTTACACAGATACGCAGTATTTT,CATSRDVRAYTDTQYF
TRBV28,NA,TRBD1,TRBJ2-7,TGTGCCAGCAGTTTACCCGGGACAGGGGCATTTTACGAGCAGTACTTC,CASSLPGTGAFYEQYF
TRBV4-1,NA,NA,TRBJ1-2,TGCGCCAGCACCTCAACCGGGATTACTAACTATGGCTACACCTTC,CASTSTGITNYGYTF
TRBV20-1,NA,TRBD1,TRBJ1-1,TGCAGTGCACGTTCAGGGGGAGCTTTCTTT,CSARSGGAFF
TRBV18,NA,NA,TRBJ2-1,TGTGCCAGCTCACCACCGTTTGAGGGCGGCAATGAGCAGTTCTTC,CASSPPFEGGNEQFF
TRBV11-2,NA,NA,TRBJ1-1,TGTGCCAGCAGCTTTGGCCAGGGGCTGAACACTGAAGCTTTCTTT,CASSFGQGLNTEAFF
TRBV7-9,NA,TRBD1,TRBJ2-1,TGTGCCAGCAGCTGGACAGGGATGGATGAGCAGTTCTTC,CASSWTGMDEQFF
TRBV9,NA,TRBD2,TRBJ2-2,TGTGCCAGCAGCGCCTCGGGACTAGCGGGGGATTACTCCGGGGAGCTGTTTTTT,CASSASGLAGDYSGELFF
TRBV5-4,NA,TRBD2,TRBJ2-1,TGTGCCAGCAGCTTGGCCCATAGCGGGAGGGCCAATGAGCAGTTCTTC,CASSLAHSGRANEQFF
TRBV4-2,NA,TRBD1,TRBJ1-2,TGTGCCAGCAGCCAAGAAACAGGGGGCGTCTATGGCTACACCTTC,CASSQETGGVYGYTF
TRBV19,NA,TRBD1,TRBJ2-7,TGTGCCAGTACCCCACCCCGGACAGGGAAGAAGGTGGACGAGCAGTACTTC,CASTPPRTGKKVDEQYF
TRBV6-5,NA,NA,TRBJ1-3,TGTGCCAGCAGAGTGGACACCTCTGGAAACACCATATATTTT,CASRVDTSGNTIYF
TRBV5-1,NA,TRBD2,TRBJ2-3,TGCGCCAGCAGCTTTTGGACAATACTAGCGGCTAGCACAGATACGCAGTATTTT,CASSFWTILAASTDTQYF
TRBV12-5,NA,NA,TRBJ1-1,TGTGCTAGTGGCCCGGGACTTGAAGCTTTCTTT,CASGPGLEAFF
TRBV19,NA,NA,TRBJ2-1,TGTGCCAGTAGTATATTGGGCCTGAGCTCCTACAATGAGCAGTTCTTC,CASSILGLSSYNEQFF
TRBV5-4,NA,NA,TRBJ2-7,TGTGCCAGCAGCCTTTCTCGCGTCCACGAGCAGTACTTC,CASSLSRVHEQYF